This entry describes one TCR beta chain. Its antigen remains unknown. The record originates from a study of follicular helper T cells after annual influenza vaccination. As for the study in general: Across the 2013-2014, 2014-2015 and 2015-2016 vaccination seasons, some subjects were resampled. Points from the study as a whole: Successive annual vaccinations recalled a recurrent oligoclonal ICOS+CD38+ cTfh response with influenza-specific clonotypes.

The V gene's germline CDR1 is GTSNPN and CDR2 SVGIG (reference sequence). V dropped 0 bases and J dropped 6 bases, with 8 bases sitting between them. The CDR3 is 13 residues long. The data were produced by immunoSEQ multiplex PCR, yet TCRdb's version contains in-frame clones alone and is incomplete. The sample yields about 10,000 clones, under 85% seen once. Regarding time point: 2014-2015 season, 7 days after vaccination. Subjects lived in the community and lacked influenza vaccine within the prior 6 months. The receptor's source is an adult who received the influenza vaccine. The sequencing used CXCR5- memory CD4+ T cells sorted from blood, collected 7 days after influenza vaccination. The V gene is TRBV30, the J gene TRBJ2-2; D remains unclear. The chain's CDR3 is CAWSVWGAGELFF. The DNA for the CDR3 is TGTGCCTGGAGTGTATGGGGTGCCGGGGAGCTGTTTTTT.